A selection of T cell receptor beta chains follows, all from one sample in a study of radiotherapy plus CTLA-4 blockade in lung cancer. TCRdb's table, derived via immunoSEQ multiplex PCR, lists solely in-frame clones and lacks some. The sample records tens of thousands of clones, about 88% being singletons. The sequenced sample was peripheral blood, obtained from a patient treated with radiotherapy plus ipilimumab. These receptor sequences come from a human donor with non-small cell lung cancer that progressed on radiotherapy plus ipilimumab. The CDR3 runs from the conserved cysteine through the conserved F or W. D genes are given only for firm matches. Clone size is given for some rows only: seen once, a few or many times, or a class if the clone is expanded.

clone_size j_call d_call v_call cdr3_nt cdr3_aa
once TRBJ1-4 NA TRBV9 TGTGCCAGCAGCAGAACAGGGTCGGTAACTGAAAAACTGTTTTTT CASSRTGSVTEKLFF
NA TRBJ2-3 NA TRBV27 TGTGCCAGCAGTTTAGGTCCCAGGAGCACAGATACGCAGTATTTT CASSLGPRSTDTQYF
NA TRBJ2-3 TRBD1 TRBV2 TGTGCCAGCAGGTCCACGGCGCCGGGACAGTCCTTTCCAGATACGCAGTATTTT CASRSTAPGQSFPDTQYF
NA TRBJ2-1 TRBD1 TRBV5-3 TGTGCCAGAAGCAGACCCGGGACAGGGAGATACAATGAGCAGTTCTTC CARSRPGTGRYNEQFF
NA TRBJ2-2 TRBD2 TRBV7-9 TGTGCCAGCAGCTCGTTAGCGGGAGGCAACACCGGGGAGCTGTTTTTT CASSSLAGGNTGELFF
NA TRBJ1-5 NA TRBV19 TGTGCCAGTAGTTATCAGGGGCCCCAGAACAATCAGCCCCAGCATTTT CASSYQGPQNNQPQHF
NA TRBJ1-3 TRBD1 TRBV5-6 TGTGCCAGCAGCTTGACAGGGGGCCACCTCTCTGGAAACACCATATATTTT CASSLTGGHLSGNTIYF
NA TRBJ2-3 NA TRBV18 TGTGCCAGCTCACCACAGATGCGGGGCACAGATACGCAGTATTTT CASSPQMRGTDTQYF
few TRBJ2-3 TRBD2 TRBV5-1 TGCGCCAGCAGCTTTGGGGGGGATACAGATACGCAGTATTTT CASSFGGDTDTQYF
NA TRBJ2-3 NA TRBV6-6 TGTGCCAGCAGTTCGCGGGGTGGGGTGACAGATACGCAGTATTTT CASSSRGGVTDTQYF
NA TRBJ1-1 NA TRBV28 TGTGCCAGCAGTTTAGGCCAGCAAGCTTTCTTT CASSLGQQAFF
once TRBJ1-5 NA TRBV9 TGTGCCAGCAGCGTAGGAGGGTTGGTGGGTCAGCCCCAGCATTTT CASSVGGLVGQPQHF
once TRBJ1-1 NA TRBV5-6 TGTGCCAGCAGCTTGGATCCGGCCATGGGGGCTTTCTTT CASSLDPAMGAFF
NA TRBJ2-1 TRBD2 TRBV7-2 TGTGCCAGCAGGGCCGGGACTAGCGGATACAATGAGCAGTTCTTC CASRAGTSGYNEQFF
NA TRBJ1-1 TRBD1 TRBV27 TGTGCCAGCAGTATTATGGGCGAGGGGGCAGGCACTGAAGCTTTCTTT CASSIMGEGAGTEAFF
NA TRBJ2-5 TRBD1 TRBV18 TGTGCCAGCTCACCACAATTTACAGGGGTTACACAAGAGACCCAGTACTTC CASSPQFTGVTQETQYF
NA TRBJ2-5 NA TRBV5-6 TGTGCCAGCAGCTTGGCCGGAGAGACCCAGTACTTC CASSLAGETQYF